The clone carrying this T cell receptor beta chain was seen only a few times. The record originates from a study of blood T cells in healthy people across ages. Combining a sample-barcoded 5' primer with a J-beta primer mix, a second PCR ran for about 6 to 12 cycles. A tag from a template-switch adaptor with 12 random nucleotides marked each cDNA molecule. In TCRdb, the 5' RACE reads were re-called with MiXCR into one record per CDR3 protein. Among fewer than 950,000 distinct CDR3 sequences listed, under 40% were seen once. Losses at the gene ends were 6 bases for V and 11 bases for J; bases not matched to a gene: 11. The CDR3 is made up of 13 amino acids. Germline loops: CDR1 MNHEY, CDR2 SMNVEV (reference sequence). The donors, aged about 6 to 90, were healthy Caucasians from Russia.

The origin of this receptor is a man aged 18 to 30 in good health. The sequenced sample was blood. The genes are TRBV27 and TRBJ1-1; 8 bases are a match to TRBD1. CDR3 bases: TGTGCCAGCAGGGTGTTACAGGGGGGTGAGGCTTTCTTT. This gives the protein CASRVLQGGEAFF.